The rows below give T cell receptor beta chains drawn from one sample of a study of blood T cell repertoires in COVID-19. Repertoires were generated with immunoSEQ multiplex PCR, while TCRdb's copy carries only in-frame clones and drops some. The sample carries about 320,000 clones, about 87% recorded once. The sequenced material came from PBMCs or T cells enriched from blood (not recorded which). The receptor set was obtained from a man aged 25 to 40 who had recovered from COVID-19. CDR3s include the opening cysteine and the closing phenylalanine or tryptophan. D genes are given only for firm matches. Size is stated for part of the rows, as once, few or many counts, or as a class when the clone is expanded.

TRBD1	-	TRBV5-1	TRBJ1-1	CASRTTGGGTEAFF	TGCGCCAGCAGGACTACAGGGGGCGGCACTGAAGCTTTCTTT
TRBD1	-	TRBV2	TRBJ2-1	CASTPRTGGNEQFF	TGTGCCAGCACCCCTCGGACAGGGGGCAATGAGCAGTTCTTC
TRBD2	-	TRBV5-1	TRBJ2-5	CASSSSGDQETQYF	TGCGCCAGCAGCTCCAGCGGGGATCAAGAGACCCAGTACTTC
TRBD1	once	TRBV28	TRBJ1-6	CASSLPDRGNSPLHF	TGTGCCAGCAGTTTACCGGACAGGGGCAATTCACCCCTCCACTTT
-	-	TRBV2	TRBJ1-5	CASTPFPGGNQPQHF	TGTGCCAGCACCCCATTCCCGGGAGGCAATCAGCCCCAGCATTTT
TRBD2	-	TRBV7-8	TRBJ2-7	CASSPGTSGGLSYEQYF	TGTGCCAGCAGCCCGGGGACTAGCGGGGGGCTCTCCTACGAGCAGTACTTC
TRBD1	few	TRBV7-2	TRBJ1-2	CASSRGQGFGYTF	TGTGCCAGCAGCCGAGGACAGGGCTTTGGCTACACCTTC
-	-	TRBV27	TRBJ1-2	CASALGVAYGYTF	TGTGCCAGCGCGCTCGGGGTCGCATATGGCTACACCTTC
TRBD1	few	TRBV19	TRBJ1-5	CASSMETGGINQPQHF	TGTGCCAGTAGTATGGAAACAGGGGGCATCAATCAGCCCCAGCATTTT
TRBD2	-	TRBV5-4	TRBJ2-1	CASSSMTSAGIHEQFF	TGTGCCAGCAGCTCGATGACTAGCGCGGGGATACATGAGCAGTTCTTC
TRBD1	-	TRBV7-9	TRBJ1-2	CASSPREGASGYTF	TGTGCCAGCAGTCCACGCGAGGGGGCGAGTGGCTACACCTTC
-	-	TRBV5-1	TRBJ1-4	CASSPGDLREKLFF	TGCGCCAGCAGCCCAGGGGACCTACGGGAAAAACTGTTTTTT
TRBD1	-	TRBV28	TRBJ1-1	CASSAWTGLNTEAFF	TGTGCCAGCAGTGCCTGGACAGGACTAAACACTGAAGCTTTCTTT
TRBD1	-	TRBV5-1	TRBJ1-6	CASSSGQGGNSPLHF	TGCGCCAGCAGCTCGGGACAGGGCGGGAATTCACCCCTCCACTTT
-	-	TRBV27	TRBJ2-1	CASSLSRRIAGLSEQFF	TGTGCCAGCAGTTTATCGAGGAGGATCGCGGGGTTGAGTGAGCAGTTCTTC
-	-	TRBV28	TRBJ2-3	CATAPGPDTQYF	TGTGCCACCGCGCCAGGGCCTGATACGCAGTATTTT
-	-	TRBV19	TRBJ2-7	CASSWGPSYEQYF	TGTGCCAGTAGTTGGGGCCCCTCCTACGAGCAGTACTTC
TRBD1	-	TRBV28	TRBJ2-7	CASQPGDRGTEQYF	TGTGCCAGCCAACCCGGGGACAGGGGGACCGAGCAGTACTTC
TRBD1	-	TRBV5-1	TRBJ1-4	CASRETGLDEKLFF	TGCGCCAGCAGAGAGACAGGGTTAGACGAAAAACTGTTTTTT